This entry concerns a single T cell receptor (beta chain). The rectum was sampled with one to two pinch biopsies at colonoscopy. This sample stems from a study of pediatric ulcerative colitis. Method: immunoSEQ multiplex PCR; TCRdb's copy keeps in-frame clones and lacks some. The sample holds approximately 40,000 clones; approximately 73% are singletons and the top ten take about 0.74%. The origin of this receptor is a boy aged 5-17 years with moderate ulcerative colitis. Specimen: gut tissue.

The DNA of the CDR3 is TGTGCCTGGAGTAATACGGGGGGCCCCGGGGAGCTGTTTTTT. It specifies CAWSNTGGPGELFF. The chain is built from TRBV30 and TRBJ2-2; TRBD2 is a possible D gene (7 bases). The CDR3 contains 14 residues. The V gene's germline CDR1 is GTSNPN and CDR2 SVGIG (reference sequence). V lost 2 bases to trimming and J lost 6 bases, with 13 bases between them.